The clone carrying this T cell receptor beta chain was counted at least ten times. This record comes from a study of T-cell memory formation after mild COVID-19. Each CDR3 protein is one row after TCRdb ran MiXCR on the 5' RACE reads. The table lists 200,000 or so distinct CDR3 sequences, 9.5% of them singletons. CDR1 and CDR2 (germline): MDHEN, SYDVKM. V gave up 3 bases and J gave up 4 bases; unmatched junction bases: 8. The CDR3 has 15 amino acids. The chain couples TRBV28 to TRBJ2-5; 7 bases are a match to TRBD2. The TCR sequence derives from a man aged 18 to 30 who had mild COVID-19 (a few samples of this study predate the infection). Cell type and time point are not known. Sequencing was performed on PBMCs or a T cell subset sorted from them (not recorded which). CDR3 loop: CASSFPSGTIETQYF. CDR3 sequence (DNA): TGTGCCAGCAGTTTCCCCTCTGGGACTATAGAGACCCAGTACTTC.